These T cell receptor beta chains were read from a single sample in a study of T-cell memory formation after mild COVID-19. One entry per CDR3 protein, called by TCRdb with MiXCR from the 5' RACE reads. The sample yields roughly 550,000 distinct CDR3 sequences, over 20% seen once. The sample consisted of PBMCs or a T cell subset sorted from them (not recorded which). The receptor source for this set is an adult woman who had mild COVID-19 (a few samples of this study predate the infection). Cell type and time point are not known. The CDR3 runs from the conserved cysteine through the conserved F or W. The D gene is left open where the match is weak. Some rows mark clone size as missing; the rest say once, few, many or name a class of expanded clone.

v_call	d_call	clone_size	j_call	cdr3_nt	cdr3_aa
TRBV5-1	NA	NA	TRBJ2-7	TGCGCCAGCAGGTATCTTGGAGGATACGAGCAGTACTTC	CASRYLGGYEQYF
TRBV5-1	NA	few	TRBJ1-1	TGCGCCAGCAGCTATACACCGGGACACTCGAACACTGAAGCTTTCTTT	CASSYTPGHSNTEAFF
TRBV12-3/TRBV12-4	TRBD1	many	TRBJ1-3	TGTGCCAGCAGCCCCAGGGGGACTGGAAACACCATATATTTT	CASSPRGTGNTIYF
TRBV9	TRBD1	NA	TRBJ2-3	TGTGCCAGCAGCACGCGCAGGGGGCCGGGCACAGATACGCAGTATTTT	CASSTRRGPGTDTQYF
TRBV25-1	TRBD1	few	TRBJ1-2	TGTGCCAGCAGTGAATCGCCAGGGGGCTGGAATGGCTACACCTTC	CASSESPGGWNGYTF
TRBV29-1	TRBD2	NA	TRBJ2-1	TGCAGCGCCCCTGGGACTAGGAAAGCCAATGAGCAGTTCTTC	CSAPGTRKANEQFF
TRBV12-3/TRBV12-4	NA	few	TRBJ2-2	TGTGCCAGCACTCGAAGTGGAGTTTATACCGGGGAGCTGTTTTTT	CASTRSGVYTGELFF
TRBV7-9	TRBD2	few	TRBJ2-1	TGTGCCAGCAGCTTGGGGGGGACCAAGTACAATGAGCAGTTCTTC	CASSLGGTKYNEQFF
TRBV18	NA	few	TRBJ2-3	TGTGCCAGCTCACTCCTTTTTGCGGGATTAAGCACAGATACGCAGTATTTT	CASSLLFAGLSTDTQYF
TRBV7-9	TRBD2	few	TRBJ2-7	TGTGCCAGCAGTCAAGGACTAGCGGGAGAGCACTTC	CASSQGLAGEHF
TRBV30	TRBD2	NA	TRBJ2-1	TGTGCCTGGGGAGTGGGGCCTAGCGGCTACAATGAGCAGTTCTTC	CAWGVGPSGYNEQFF
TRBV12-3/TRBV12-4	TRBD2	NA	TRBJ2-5	TGTGCCAGCAGTCTAGCGGGGACCGGTGAGACCCAGTACTTC	CASSLAGTGETQYF
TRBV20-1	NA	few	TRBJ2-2	TGCAGTGCTAGAGACCCGCGGACGCTGACCGGGGAGCTGTTTTTT	CSARDPRTLTGELFF
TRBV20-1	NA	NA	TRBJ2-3	TGCAGTGCTACCCGACAGTCGGATACGCAGTATTTT	CSATRQSDTQYF
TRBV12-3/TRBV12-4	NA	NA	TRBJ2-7	TGTGCCAGCAGTATTCGCACAGGGATCTACGAGCAGTACTTC	CASSIRTGIYEQYF
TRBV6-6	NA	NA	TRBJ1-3	TGTGCCACCACGGCGGAGGGCGGAAACACCATATATTTT	CATTAEGGNTIYF
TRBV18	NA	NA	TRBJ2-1	TGTGCCAGCTCACCACCAAACAGGGTATCCTACAATGAGCAGTTCTTC	CASSPPNRVSYNEQFF
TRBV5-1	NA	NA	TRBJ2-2	TGCGCCAGCAGCTTATACTACCGGGGCCCTAAGACCGGGGAGCTGTTTTTT	CASSLYYRGPKTGELFF
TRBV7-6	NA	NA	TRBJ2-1	TGTGCCAGCAGCTTAACGGGGTCGGGTGAGCAGTTCTTC	CASSLTGSGEQFF
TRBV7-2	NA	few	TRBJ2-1	TGTGCCAGCAGCTGGGAGACTCTTCCATGGGGTGAGCAGTTCTTC	CASSWETLPWGEQFF
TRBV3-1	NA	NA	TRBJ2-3	TGTGCCAGCAGCCAAGACGTGGGGGGGACATGGACAGATACGCAGTATTTT	CASSQDVGGTWTDTQYF
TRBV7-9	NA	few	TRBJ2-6	TGTGCCAGCAGCCCTACAGGCAGTGGGGCCAACGTCCTGACTTTC	CASSPTGSGANVLTF
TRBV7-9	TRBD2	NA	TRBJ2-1	TGTGCCAGCAGCCCACCCATCGGGAGGCGTGCCTCCTACAATGAGCAGTTCTTC	CASSPPIGRRASYNEQFF
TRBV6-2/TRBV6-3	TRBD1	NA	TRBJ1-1	TGTGCCAGCAGGGGGACAGTTGACACTGAAGCTTTCTTT	CASRGTVDTEAFF
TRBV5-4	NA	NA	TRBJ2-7	TGTGCCAGCAGCTTCGTCCCGGACTACGAGCAGTACTTC	CASSFVPDYEQYF
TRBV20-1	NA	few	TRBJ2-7	TGCAGTGCACCCAGGGGCGCCAACTCCTACGAGCAGTACTTC	CSAPRGANSYEQYF
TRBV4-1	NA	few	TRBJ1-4	TGCGCCAGCAGCCGCAATGGCCCAAATGAAAAACTGTTTTTT	CASSRNGPNEKLFF
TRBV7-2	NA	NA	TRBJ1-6	TGTGCCAGCAGCCAAGGGGTGGGAAATTCACCCCTCCACTTT	CASSQGVGNSPLHF
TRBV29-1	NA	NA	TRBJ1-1	TGCAGCGGCCGCCCGCGACTGATGAACACTGAAGCTTTCTTT	CSGRPRLMNTEAFF
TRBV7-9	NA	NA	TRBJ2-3	TGTGCCAGCCGAAAAGGGGAGAGCACAGATACGCAGTATTTT	CASRKGESTDTQYF
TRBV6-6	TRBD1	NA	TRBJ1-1	TGTGCCAGCAGTTACCTACAGGGGACTGAAGCTTTCTTT	CASSYLQGTEAFF
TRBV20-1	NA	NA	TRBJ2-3	TGCAGTGCTAGTCCGACTCTCTACCCCACAGATACGCAGTATTTT	CSASPTLYPTDTQYF
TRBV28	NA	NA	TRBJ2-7	TGTGCCAGCACCGCGAGGGGGAACGAGCAGTACTTC	CASTARGNEQYF
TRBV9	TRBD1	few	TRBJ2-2	TGTGCCAGCAGCGTAGGACAGGGAAGGACCGGGGAGCTGTTTTTT	CASSVGQGRTGELFF
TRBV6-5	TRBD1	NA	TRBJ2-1	TGTGCCAGCAGACTAGATTTGAGACAGGGGGCTTTCGGGGAGCAGTTCTTC	CASRLDLRQGAFGEQFF
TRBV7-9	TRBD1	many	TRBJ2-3	TGTGCCAGCAGCTTGACAGGGGCCGGTACAGATACGCAGTATTTT	CASSLTGAGTDTQYF
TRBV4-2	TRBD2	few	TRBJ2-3	TGTGCCAGCAGCCAAGGGTTTAGCGGGGGGGCCGTTAATACGGCAGATACGCAGTATTTT	CASSQGFSGGAVNTADTQYF
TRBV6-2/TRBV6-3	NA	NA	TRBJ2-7	TGTGCCAGCAGGATTGGACCCCCCTGGCGGTACTTC	CASRIGPPWRYF
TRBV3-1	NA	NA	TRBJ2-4	TGTGCCAGCAGCCAAGCGGGCGCCCCCAACATTCAGTACTTC	CASSQAGAPNIQYF
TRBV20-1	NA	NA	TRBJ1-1	TGCAGTGCCGAGGGGCTCGACGACACTGAAGCTTTCTTT	CSAEGLDDTEAFF
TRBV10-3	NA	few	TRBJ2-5	TGTGCCATCACCGTGGGACCCCGTGAGACCCAGTACTTC	CAITVGPRETQYF
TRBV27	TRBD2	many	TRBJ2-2	TGTGCCAGCAGTTATACGAGCGGGACTAGTTTTCTCGGGGAGCTGTTTTTT	CASSYTSGTSFLGELFF
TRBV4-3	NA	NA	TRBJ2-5	TGCGCCAGCAGCCAAGATCGGGGGACCGAAGAGACCCAGTACTTC	CASSQDRGTEETQYF
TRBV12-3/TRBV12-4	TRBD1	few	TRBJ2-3	TGTGCCAGCAGGTCGACAGGGGGAAAGAGGAATACGCAGTATTTT	CASRSTGGKRNTQYF
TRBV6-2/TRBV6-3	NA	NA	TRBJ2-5	TGTGCCAGCAGCGATCAAGGACGGATCCAAGAGACCCAGTACTTC	CASSDQGRIQETQYF
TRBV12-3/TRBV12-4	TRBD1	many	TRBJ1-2	TGTGCCAGCAGCCCGGGACAGAGCTATGGCTACACCTTC	CASSPGQSYGYTF
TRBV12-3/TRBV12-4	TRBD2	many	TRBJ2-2	TGTGCCAGCACTAGCGGGGGGGACACCGGGGAGCTGTTTTTT	CASTSGGDTGELFF
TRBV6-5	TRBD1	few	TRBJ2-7	TGTGCCAGCAGGACAACTCGGACAGGCTCCTACGAGCAGTACTTC	CASRTTRTGSYEQYF
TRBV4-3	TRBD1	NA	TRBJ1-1	TGCGCCAGCAGCTACGCTTATACGGGACAGGGCCTCATGAACACTGAAGCTTTCTTT	CASSYAYTGQGLMNTEAFF
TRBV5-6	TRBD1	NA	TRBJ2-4	TGTGCCAGCAGCCCCGGACAGGGGCTAGCCAAAAACATTCAGTACTTC	CASSPGQGLAKNIQYF
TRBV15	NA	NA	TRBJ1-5	TGTGCCACCAGCAGAGCCACAGATCAGCCCCAGCATTTT	CATSRATDQPQHF
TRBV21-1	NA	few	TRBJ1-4	TGTGCCAGCAGCAAGAAAGACCGGGCAACTAATGAAAAACTGTTTTTT	CASSKKDRATNEKLFF
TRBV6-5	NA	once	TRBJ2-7	TGTGCCAGCAGTCCCCTCCGGGACGGGGACTACGAGCAGTACTTC	CASSPLRDGDYEQYF
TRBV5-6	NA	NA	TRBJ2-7	TGTGCCAGCAGCTTGGTCCCAACAGGGACCGAGCAGTACTTC	CASSLVPTGTEQYF
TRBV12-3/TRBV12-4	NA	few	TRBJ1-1	TGTGCCAGCATCAGCGGGCTGAATACTGAAGCTTTCTTT	CASISGLNTEAFF